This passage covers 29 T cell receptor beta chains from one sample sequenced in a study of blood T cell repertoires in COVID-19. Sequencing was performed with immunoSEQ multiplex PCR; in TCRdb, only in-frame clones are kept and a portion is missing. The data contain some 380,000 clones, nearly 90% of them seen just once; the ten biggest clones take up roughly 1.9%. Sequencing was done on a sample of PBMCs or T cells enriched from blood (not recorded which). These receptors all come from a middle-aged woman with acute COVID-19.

The CDR3 DNA sequence: TGTGCCACCAGTGATGGGGGGAGTTGGCAGCCCCAGCATTTT. It translates to CATSDGGSWQPQHF. The rearrangement links TRBV24-1 to TRBJ1-5, with a weak D call TRBD1 (5 bases). Trimming took 3 bases from V and 7 from J, leaving 12 bases between them. This CDR3 has 14 residues. From germline, CDR1 is KGHDR and CDR2 SFDVKD.

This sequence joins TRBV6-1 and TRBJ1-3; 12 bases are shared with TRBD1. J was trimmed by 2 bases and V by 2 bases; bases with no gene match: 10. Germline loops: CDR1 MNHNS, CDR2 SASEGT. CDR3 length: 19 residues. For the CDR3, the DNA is TGTGCCAGCAGTGAACCGGGACAGGGGGCGCAAGCAGCTGGAAACACCATATATTTT. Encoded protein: CASSEPGQGAQAAGNTIYF.

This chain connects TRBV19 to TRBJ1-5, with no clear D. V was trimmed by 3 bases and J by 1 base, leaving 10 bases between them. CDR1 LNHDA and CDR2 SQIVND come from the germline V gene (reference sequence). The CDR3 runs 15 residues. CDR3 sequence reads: CASSISLLSNQPQHF. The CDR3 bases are TGTGCCAGTAGTATTTCCCTGTTGAGCAATCAGCCCCAGCATTTT.

The CDR3: CASSPQGTAHGYTF. CDR3 DNA: TGTGCCAGCAGCCCACAAGGGACTGCTCATGGCTACACCTTC. The V gene is TRBV3-1 (or the pseudogene TRBV3-2), the J gene TRBJ1-2; TRBD1 is a possible D gene (5 bases). Germline CDR1 and CDR2: LGHDT and YNNKEL (reference sequence). This CDR3 contains 14 residues. V lost 4 bases to trimming and J lost 6 bases, with 15 bases between them.

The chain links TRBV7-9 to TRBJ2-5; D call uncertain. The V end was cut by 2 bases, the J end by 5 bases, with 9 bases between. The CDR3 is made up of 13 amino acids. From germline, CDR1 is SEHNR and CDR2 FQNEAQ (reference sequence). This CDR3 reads CASSLWVGETQYF. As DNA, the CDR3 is TGTGCCAGCAGCTTATGGGTCGGGGAGACCCAGTACTTC. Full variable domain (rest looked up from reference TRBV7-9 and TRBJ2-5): DTGVSQNPRHKITKRGQNVTFRCDPISEHNRLYWYRQTLGQGPEFLTYFQNEAQLEKSRLLSDRFSAERPKGSFSTLEIQRTEQGDSAMYLCASSLWVGETQYFGPGTRLLVL.

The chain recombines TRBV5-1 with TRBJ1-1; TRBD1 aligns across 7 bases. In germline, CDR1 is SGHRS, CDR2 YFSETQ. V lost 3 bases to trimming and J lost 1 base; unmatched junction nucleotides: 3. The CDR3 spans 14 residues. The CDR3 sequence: CASSWGTENTEAFF. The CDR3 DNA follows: TGCGCCAGCAGCTGGGGGACAGAGAACACTGAAGCTTTCTTT.

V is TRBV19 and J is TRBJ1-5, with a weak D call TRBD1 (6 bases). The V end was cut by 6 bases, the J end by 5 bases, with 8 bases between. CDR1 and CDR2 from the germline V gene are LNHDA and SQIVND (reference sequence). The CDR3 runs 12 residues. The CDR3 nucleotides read TGTGCCAGTAGCTGGACAGATCAGCCCCAGCATTTT. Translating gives CASSWTDQPQHF.

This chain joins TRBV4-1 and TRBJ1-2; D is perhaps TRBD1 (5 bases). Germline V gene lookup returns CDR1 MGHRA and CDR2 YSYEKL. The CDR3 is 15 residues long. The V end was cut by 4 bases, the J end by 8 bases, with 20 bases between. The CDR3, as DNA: TGCGCCAGCAGCCCCATAGGCAGGGCAAGGGGAGGCTACACCTTC. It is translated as CASSPIGRARGGYTF.

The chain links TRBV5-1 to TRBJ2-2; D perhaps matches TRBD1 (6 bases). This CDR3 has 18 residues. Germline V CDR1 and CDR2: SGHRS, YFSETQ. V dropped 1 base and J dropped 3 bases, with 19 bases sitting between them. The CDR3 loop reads CASSLFIFAAGDTGELFF. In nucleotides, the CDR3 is TGCGCCAGCAGCTTGTTTATCTTCGCGGCAGGGGACACCGGGGAGCTGTTTTTT.

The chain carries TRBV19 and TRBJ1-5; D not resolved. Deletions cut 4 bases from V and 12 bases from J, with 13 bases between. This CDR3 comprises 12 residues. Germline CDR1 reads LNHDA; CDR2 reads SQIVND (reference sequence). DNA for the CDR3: TGTGCCAGTAGTAGCGTCTCTCTTCTCCAGCATTTT. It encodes CASSSVSLLQHF. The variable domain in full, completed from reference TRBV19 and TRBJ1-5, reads DGGITQSPKYLFRKEGQNVTLSCEQNLNHDAMYWYRQDPGQGLRLIYYSQIVNDFQKGDIAEGYSVSREKKESFPLTVTSAQKNPTAFYLCASSSVSLLQHFGDGTRLSIL.

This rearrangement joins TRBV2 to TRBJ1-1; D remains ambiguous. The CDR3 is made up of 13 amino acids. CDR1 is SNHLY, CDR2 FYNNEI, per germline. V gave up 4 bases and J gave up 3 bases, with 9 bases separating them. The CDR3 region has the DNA TGTGCCAGCAGTGGTTCCGGGTACACTGAAGCTTTCTTT. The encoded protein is CASSGSGYTEAFF.

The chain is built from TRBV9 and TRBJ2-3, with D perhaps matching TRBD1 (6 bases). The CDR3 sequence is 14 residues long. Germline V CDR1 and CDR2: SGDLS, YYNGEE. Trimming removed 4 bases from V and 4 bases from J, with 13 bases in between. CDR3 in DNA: TGTGCCAGCAGCCTACAGGGCTCCCCAGATACGCAGTATTTT. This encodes CASSLQGSPDTQYF.

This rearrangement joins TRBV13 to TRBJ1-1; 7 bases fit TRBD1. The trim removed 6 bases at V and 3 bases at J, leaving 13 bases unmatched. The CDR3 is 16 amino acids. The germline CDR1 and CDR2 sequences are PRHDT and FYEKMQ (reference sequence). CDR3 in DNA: TGTGCCAGCAGGGTGCGGGTTAACAGGGGTGACACTGAAGCTTTCTTT. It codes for CASRVRVNRGDTEAFF.

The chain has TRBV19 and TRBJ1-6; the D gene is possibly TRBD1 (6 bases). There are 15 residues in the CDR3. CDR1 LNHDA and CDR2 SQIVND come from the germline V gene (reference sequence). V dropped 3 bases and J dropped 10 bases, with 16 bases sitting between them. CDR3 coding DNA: TGTGCCAGTAGTATCGGAACAGGGTTTGCCTCACCCCTCCACTTT. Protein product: CASSIGTGFASPLHF.

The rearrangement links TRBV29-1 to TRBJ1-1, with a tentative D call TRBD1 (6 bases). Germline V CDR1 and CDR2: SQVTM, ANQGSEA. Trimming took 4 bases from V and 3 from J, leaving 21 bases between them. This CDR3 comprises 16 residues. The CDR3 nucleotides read TGCAGCGTTGTCGGCTGGGGGGCAGGGAGGGACACTGAAGCTTTCTTT. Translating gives CSVVGWGAGRDTEAFF. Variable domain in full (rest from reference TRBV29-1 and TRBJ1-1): SAVISQKPSRDICQRGTSLTIQCQVDSQVTMMFWYRQQPGQSLTLIATANQGSEATYESGFVIDKFPISRPNLTFSTLTVSNMSPEDSSIYLCSVVGWGAGRDTEAFFGQGTRLTVV.

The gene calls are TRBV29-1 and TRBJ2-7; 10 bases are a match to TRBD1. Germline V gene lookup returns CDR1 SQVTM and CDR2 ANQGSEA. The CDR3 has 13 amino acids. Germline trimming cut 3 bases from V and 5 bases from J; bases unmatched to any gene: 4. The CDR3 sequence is CSVEGTGVDEQYF. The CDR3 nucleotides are TGCAGCGTTGAGGGGACAGGGGTTGACGAGCAGTACTTC.

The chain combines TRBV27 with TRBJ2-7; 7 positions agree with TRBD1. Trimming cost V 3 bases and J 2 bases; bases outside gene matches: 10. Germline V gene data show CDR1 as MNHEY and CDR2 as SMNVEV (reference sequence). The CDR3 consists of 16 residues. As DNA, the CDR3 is TGTGCCAGCAGTTTCTGGAGACAGGGTAGGACCTACGAGCAGTACTTC. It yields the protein CASSFWRQGRTYEQYF.

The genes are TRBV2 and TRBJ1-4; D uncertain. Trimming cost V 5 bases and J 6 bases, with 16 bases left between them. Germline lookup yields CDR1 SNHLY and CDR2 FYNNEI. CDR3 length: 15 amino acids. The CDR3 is CASSRARFIDEKLFF. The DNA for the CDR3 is TGTGCCAGCAGTCGCGCCCGGTTTATAGATGAAAAACTGTTTTTT. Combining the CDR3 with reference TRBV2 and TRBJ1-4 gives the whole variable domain EPEVTQTPSHQVTQMGQEVILRCVPISNHLYFYWYRQILGQKVEFLVSFYNNEISEKSEIFDDQFSVERPDGSNFTLKIRSTKLEDSAMYFCASSRARFIDEKLFFGSGTQLSVL.

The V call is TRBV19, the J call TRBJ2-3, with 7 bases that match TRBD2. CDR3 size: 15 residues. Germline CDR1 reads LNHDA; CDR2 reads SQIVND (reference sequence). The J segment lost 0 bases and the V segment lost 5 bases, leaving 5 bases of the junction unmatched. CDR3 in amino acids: CASSAGGSSTDTQYF. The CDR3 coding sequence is TGTGCCAGTAGTGCCGGCGGGAGTAGCACAGATACGCAGTATTTT.

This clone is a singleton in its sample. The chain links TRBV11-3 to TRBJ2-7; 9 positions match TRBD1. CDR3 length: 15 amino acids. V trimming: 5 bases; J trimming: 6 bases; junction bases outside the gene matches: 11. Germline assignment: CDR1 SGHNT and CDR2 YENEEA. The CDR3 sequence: CASSPTRTGASEQYF. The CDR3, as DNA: TGTGCCAGCAGCCCTACTCGGACAGGGGCTTCCGAGCAGTACTTC.

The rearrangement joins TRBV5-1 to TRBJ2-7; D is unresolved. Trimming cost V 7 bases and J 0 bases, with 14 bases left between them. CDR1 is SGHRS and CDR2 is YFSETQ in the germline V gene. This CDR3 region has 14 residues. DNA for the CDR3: TGCGCCAGCTATTACACACCTAGCTCCTACGAGCAGTACTTC. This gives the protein CASYYTPSSYEQYF.

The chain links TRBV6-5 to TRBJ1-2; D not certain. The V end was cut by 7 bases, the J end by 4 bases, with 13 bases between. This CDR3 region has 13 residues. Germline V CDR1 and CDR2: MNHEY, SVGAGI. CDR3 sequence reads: CASTRGGGYGYTF. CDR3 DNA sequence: TGTGCCAGCACCCGCGGAGGTGGCTATGGCTACACCTTC.

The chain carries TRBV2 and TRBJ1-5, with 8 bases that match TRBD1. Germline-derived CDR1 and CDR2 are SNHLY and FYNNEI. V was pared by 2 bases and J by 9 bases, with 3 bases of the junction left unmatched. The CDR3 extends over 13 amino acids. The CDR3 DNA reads TGTGCCAGCAGTGAAACAGGGGGACGGCCCCAGCATTTT. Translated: CASSETGGRPQHF.

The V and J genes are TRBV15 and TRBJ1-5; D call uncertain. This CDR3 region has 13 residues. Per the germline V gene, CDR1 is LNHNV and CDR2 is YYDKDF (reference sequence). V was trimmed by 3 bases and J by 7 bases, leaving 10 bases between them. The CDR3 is CATSSVSGQPQHF. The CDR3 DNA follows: TGTGCCACCAGCAGCGTTTCAGGCCAGCCCCAGCATTTT.

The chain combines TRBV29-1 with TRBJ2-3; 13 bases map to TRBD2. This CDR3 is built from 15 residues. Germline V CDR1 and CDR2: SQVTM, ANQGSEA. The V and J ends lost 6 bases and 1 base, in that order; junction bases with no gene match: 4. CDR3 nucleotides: TGCAGCGTCCAAGGACTAGCGGGGGGCACAGATACGCAGTATTTT. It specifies CSVQGLAGGTDTQYF.

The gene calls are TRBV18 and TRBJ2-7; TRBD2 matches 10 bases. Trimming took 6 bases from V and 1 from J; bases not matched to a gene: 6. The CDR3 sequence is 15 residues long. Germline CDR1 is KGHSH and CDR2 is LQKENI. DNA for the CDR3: TGTGCCAGCTCCCTTAGCGGGGGGTCTTCCTACGAGCAGTACTTC. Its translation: CASSLSGGSSYEQYF.

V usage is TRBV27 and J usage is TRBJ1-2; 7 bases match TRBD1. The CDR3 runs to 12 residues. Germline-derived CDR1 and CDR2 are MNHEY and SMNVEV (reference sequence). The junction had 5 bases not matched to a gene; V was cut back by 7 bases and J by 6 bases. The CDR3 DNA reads TGTGCCAGCAAGTCAGGGGGAAATGGCTACACCTTC. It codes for CASKSGGNGYTF.

CDR3 sequence reads: CASRRTGTANYGYTF. In DNA, the CDR3 is TGTGCCAGCAGGCGAACAGGGACGGCTAACTATGGCTACACCTTC. V is TRBV2 and J is TRBJ1-2, with D possibly TRBD1 on 6 matching bases. The CDR3 is 15 amino acids. Germline V gene data show CDR1 as SNHLY and CDR2 as FYNNEI. The V gene lost 6 bases and the J gene lost 0 bases, with 14 bases spanning the gap.

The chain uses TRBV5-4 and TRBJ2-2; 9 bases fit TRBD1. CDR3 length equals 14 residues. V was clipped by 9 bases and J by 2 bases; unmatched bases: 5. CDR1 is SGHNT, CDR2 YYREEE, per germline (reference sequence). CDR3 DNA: TGTGCCACTGACAGGGGGATTAACACCGGGGAGCTGTTTTTT. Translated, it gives CATDRGINTGELFF.